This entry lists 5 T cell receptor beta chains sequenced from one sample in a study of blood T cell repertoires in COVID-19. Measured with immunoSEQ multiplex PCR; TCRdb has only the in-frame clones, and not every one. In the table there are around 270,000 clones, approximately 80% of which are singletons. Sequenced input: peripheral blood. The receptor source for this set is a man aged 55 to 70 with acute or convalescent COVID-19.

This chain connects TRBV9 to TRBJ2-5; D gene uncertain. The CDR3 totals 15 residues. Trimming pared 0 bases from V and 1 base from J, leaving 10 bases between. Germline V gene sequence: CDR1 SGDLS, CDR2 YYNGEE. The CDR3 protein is CASSVGPVSQETQYF. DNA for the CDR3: TGTGCCAGCAGCGTAGGTCCAGTAAGCCAAGAGACCCAGTACTTC.

In DNA form, the CDR3 reads TGTGCCAGCAGCCAGAGAAGTTCGGGGGGTGTTGGCTACACCTTC. Its protein product is CASSQRSSGGVGYTF. J is TRBJ1-2 and V is TRBV3-1 (or the pseudogene TRBV3-2); D may be TRBD1 (5 bases). Trimming shortened V by 3 bases and J by 7 bases, and 18 bases separated the two germline ends. The CDR3 is made up of 15 amino acids. Per the germline V gene, CDR1 is LGHDT and CDR2 is YNNKEL (reference sequence).

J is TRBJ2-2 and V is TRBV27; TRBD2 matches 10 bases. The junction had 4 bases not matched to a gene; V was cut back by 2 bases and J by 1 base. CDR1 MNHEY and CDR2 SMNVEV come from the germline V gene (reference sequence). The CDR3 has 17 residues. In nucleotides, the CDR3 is TGTGCCAGCAGTTTACCAGCGGGAGGGGGGAACACCGGGGAGCTGTTTTTT. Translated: CASSLPAGGGNTGELFF.

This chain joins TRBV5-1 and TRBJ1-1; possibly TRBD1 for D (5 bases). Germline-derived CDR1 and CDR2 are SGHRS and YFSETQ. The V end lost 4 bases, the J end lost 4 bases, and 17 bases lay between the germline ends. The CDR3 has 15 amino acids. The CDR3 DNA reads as TGCGCCAGCAGCCCCCAACGGGTGGGGCGCACTGAAGCTTTCTTT. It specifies CASSPQRVGRTEAFF. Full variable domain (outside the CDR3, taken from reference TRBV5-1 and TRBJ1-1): KAGVTQTPRYLIKTRGQQVTLSCSPISGHRSVSWYQQTPGQGLQFLFEYFSETQRNKGNFPGRFSGRQFSNSRSEMNVSTLELGDSALYLCASSPQRVGRTEAFFGQGTRLTVV.

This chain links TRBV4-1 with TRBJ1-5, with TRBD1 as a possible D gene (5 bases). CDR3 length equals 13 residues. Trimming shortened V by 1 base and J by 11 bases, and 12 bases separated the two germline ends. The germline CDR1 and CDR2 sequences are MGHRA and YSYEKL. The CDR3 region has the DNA TGCGCCAGCAGCCAAGTAGGGGTGGGGACCCAGCATTTT. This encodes CASSQVGVGTQHF.